These 27 T cell receptor beta chains originate from one sample sequenced in a study of T cells in Graves' hyperthyroidism and ophthalmopathy (dated by TCRdb to the late 2010s). Library construction relied on multiplex PCR. Instrument on record: Illumina HiSeq 2000. The TCR beta CDR3 regions were amplified from the RNA transcripts. A first-round RT-PCR of the TCR CDR3 used the HTBI primer set with the Qiagen OneStep RT-PCR kit. The public reads were run again by TCRdb, first through fastp at Q25 and then through MiXCR, and only productive beta chains were kept. Every entry covers one CDR3 protein and lists the most common genes and DNA from its rows. The table for this sample lists 370,000 or so distinct CDR3 sequences; roughly 14% of them were counted only once. The ten biggest clones cover around 20% of the sample. Material: blood. Source of these receptors: a man in his thirties or forties with Graves' hyperthyroidism that later progressed to Graves' ophthalmopathy.

This clonotype was detected a few times. The chain uses TRBV7-9 and TRBJ2-3; 9 bases align to TRBD1. The ends lost 5 bases at V and 2 bases at J; junction bases unmatched: 8. CDR3 length equals 16 residues. Looked up from germline, CDR1 is SEHNR and CDR2 is FQNEAQ (reference sequence). For the CDR3, the DNA is TGTGCCAGCAGCGGAGGGACAGGGCTGGCCACAGATACGCAGTATTTT. Encoded protein: CASSGGTGLATDTQYF.

Ten or more counts support this clonotype. The chain is built from TRBV29-1 and TRBJ1-1; the D is unclear. V was clipped by 4 bases and J by 6 bases, with 6 bases between them. This CDR3 is built from 10 residues. Germline V CDR1 and CDR2: SQVTM, ANQGSEA. Here the CDR3 reads CSVVSAEAFF. The CDR3 DNA sequence: TGCAGCGTTGTGTCGGCTGAAGCTTTCTTT.

The rearrangement uses TRBV10-3 and TRBJ1-2; unclear D gene. The CDR3 is made up of 12 amino acids. The V gene's germline CDR1 is ENHRY and CDR2 SYGVKD. Trimming pared 7 bases from V and 4 bases from J, leaving 10 bases between. CDR3 bases: TGTGCCATCAATCCAGGAGCCTATGGCTACACCTTC. This sequence encodes CAINPGAYGYTF.

V usage is TRBV20-1 and J usage is TRBJ2-7; a possible D gene is TRBD1 (5 bases). With 7 bases removed from V and 5 bases from J, the gap between germline ends came to 18 bases. Germline loops: CDR1 DFQATT, CDR2 SNEGSKA (reference sequence). The CDR3 length is 13 residues. For the CDR3, the DNA is TGCAGTGTTTGGATCCCGGAAGGGGACGAGCAGTACTTC. This encodes CSVWIPEGDEQYF.

This clonotype was picked up many times. V usage is TRBV7-2 and J usage is TRBJ2-7; D is ambiguous. Trimming removed 5 bases at V and 2 bases at J, with 10 bases between. From germline, CDR1 is SGHTA and CDR2 FQGNSA. The CDR3 length is 13 residues. The DNA of the CDR3 is TGTGCCAGCAGCCCCTCGGGTCCCTACGAGCAGTACTTC. Translating it yields CASSPSGPYEQYF.

The J gene is TRBJ1-1, the V gene TRBV20-1; D is unresolved. Trimming removed 6 bases from V and 1 base from J, with 15 bases in between. The V gene's germline CDR1 is DFQATT and CDR2 SNEGSKA (reference sequence). The CDR3 consists of 14 residues. The CDR3 sequence is CSAPGEGGNTEAFF. In DNA form, the CDR3 reads TGCAGTGCCCCCGGGGAAGGTGGGAACACTGAAGCTTTCTTT.

This clonotype was detected many times. This chain joins TRBV12-3 or TRBV12-4 and TRBJ2-1; TRBD1 matches 8 bases. The V segment lost 4 bases and the J segment 5 bases; nucleotides outside the gene matches: 7. The CDR3 has 15 amino acids. This chain's CDR3 is CASSSVDRVDNEQFF. The CDR3 bases are TGTGCCAGCAGTTCCGTGGACAGGGTGGACAATGAGCAGTTCTTC.

The chain couples TRBV6-4 to TRBJ1-4; D not certain. Germline V lookup: CDR1 MRHNA, CDR2 SNTAGT. V lost 0 bases and J 2 bases, leaving 7 bases between the germline ends. CDR3 length equals 15 residues. This CDR3 is CASSDSRETNEKLFF. The CDR3 nucleotides read TGTGCCAGCAGTGACTCCAGAGAGACTAATGAAAAACTGTTTTTT.

This clonotype was seen at least ten times. The CDR3 here is CASSLYRVSGYTF. In DNA form, the CDR3 reads TGTGCCAGCAGCTTATACAGGGTCTCCGGCTACACCTTC. The rearrangement uses TRBV7-8 and TRBJ1-2; the D gene is possibly TRBD1 (6 bases). Germline CDR1 reads SGHVS; CDR2 reads FQNEAQ. The CDR3 length is 13 residues. V lost 2 bases and J lost 8, with 12 bases in between. The full variable domain, in which reference TRBV7-8 and TRBJ1-2 provide the parts outside the CDR3, is GAGVSQSPRYKVAKRGQDVALRCDPISGHVSLFWYQQALGQGPEFLTYFQNEAQLDKSGLPSDRFFAERPEGSVSTLKIQRTQQEDSAVYLCASSLYRVSGYTFGSGTRLTVV.

Many counts were recorded for this clonotype. CDR3 bases: TGTGCCTGGAGTGTACCAGGGGCTGGGCAGTTCTTC. It is translated as CAWSVPGAGQFF. The V and J genes are TRBV30 and TRBJ2-1, with D perhaps TRBD1 (6 bases). CDR3 size: 12 residues. Trimming shortened V by 0 bases and J by 12 bases, and 12 bases separated the two germline ends. Germline V gene lookup returns CDR1 GTSNPN and CDR2 SVGIG (reference sequence).

This clonotype came up many times. The chain links TRBV5-1 to TRBJ2-1, with D tentatively TRBD2 (7 bases). Germline CDR1 SGHRS, CDR2 YFSETQ. This CDR3 has 14 amino acids. Trimming pared 6 bases from V and 4 bases from J, leaving 14 bases between. In DNA form, the CDR3 reads TGCGCCAGCACTTACGGGGGGCTTTACAATGAGCAGTTCTTC. It is translated as CASTYGGLYNEQFF. Based on the CDR3 plus reference TRBV5-1 and TRBJ2-1, the full variable domain is KAGVTQTPRYLIKTRGQQVTLSCSPISGHRSVSWYQQTPGQGLQFLFEYFSETQRNKGNFPGRFSGRQFSNSRSEMNVSTLELGDSALYLCASTYGGLYNEQFFGPGTRLTVL.

Many counts were recorded for this clonotype. The chain carries TRBV20-1 and TRBJ2-7; 9 positions agree with TRBD1. CDR3 size: 14 residues. From germline, CDR1 is DFQATT and CDR2 SNEGSKA (reference sequence). After removal of 6 bases from V and 3 bases from J, the junction contained 9 bases not matched to a gene. CDR3 protein: CSATPGQGLYEQYF. CDR3 nucleotide sequence: TGCAGTGCAACCCCGGGACAGGGCCTCTACGAGCAGTACTTC.

This rearrangement joins TRBV19 to TRBJ2-1, with D unresolved. Between the trimmed V and J ends, which lost 5 bases and 0 bases, there was a span of 11 bases. The CDR3 length is 15 residues. In germline, CDR1 is LNHDA, CDR2 SQIVND (reference sequence). CDR3 bases: TGTGCCAGTAGTTACGGGCCGAGCTCCTACAATGAGCAGTTCTTC. This encodes CASSYGPSSYNEQFF. Full variable domain (remainder filled in from reference TRBV19 and TRBJ2-1): DGGITQSPKYLFRKEGQNVTLSCEQNLNHDAMYWYRQDPGQGLRLIYYSQIVNDFQKGDIAEGYSVSREKKESFPLTVTSAQKNPTAFYLCASSYGPSSYNEQFFGPGTRLTVL.

This sequence joins TRBV7-9 and TRBJ2-7; a weak D match, TRBD1 (5 bases). V lost 5 bases and J lost 4, with 15 bases in between. Germline V gene sequence: CDR1 SEHNR, CDR2 FQNEAQ (reference sequence). The CDR3 is made up of 14 amino acids. CDR3 sequence reads: CASSPDTGWYEQYF. CDR3 nucleotide sequence: TGTGCCAGCAGCCCGGACACTGGCTGGTACGAGCAGTACTTC.

This clonotype was recorded many times. The chain couples TRBV7-9 to TRBJ2-7; possible D gene TRBD1, 6 bases. Germline V gene lookup returns CDR1 SEHNR and CDR2 FQNEAQ (reference sequence). This CDR3 spans 14 amino acids. Deletions cut 3 bases from V and 5 bases from J, with 14 bases between. The CDR3: CASSFWQGKDEQYF. Written as DNA, the CDR3 is TGTGCCAGCAGCTTTTGGCAGGGGAAGGACGAGCAGTACTTC. The full variable domain, with the rest looked up from reference TRBV7-9 and TRBJ2-7, is DTGVSQNPRHKITKRGQNVTFRCDPISEHNRLYWYRQTLGQGPEFLTYFQNEAQLEKSRLLSDRFSAERPKGSFSTLEIQRTEQGDSAMYLCASSFWQGKDEQYFGPGTRLTVT.

The V and J genes are TRBV11-2 and TRBJ2-1; possibly TRBD1 for D (5 bases). CDR1 and CDR2 (germline): SGHAT, FQNNGV. The V and J ends lost 1 base and 13 bases respectively, with 11 bases between them. The CDR3 runs to 12 residues. CDR3 loop: CASSLGVREQFF. The DNA for the CDR3 is TGTGCCAGCAGCTTAGGTGTCAGGGAACAGTTCTTC.

Comment on this clonotype: Just one base apart from a much larger clone, this may be a read error. The chain uses TRBV13 and TRBJ2-1; D gene ambiguous. V shed 7 bases and J shed 1 base, with 14 bases lying between them. Per germline, CDR1 PRHDT and CDR2 FYEKMQ (reference sequence). The CDR3 has 15 residues. This chain's CDR3 is CASTRPGDSYNEQFF. In DNA form, the CDR3 reads TGTGCCAGCACTCGACCGGGTGATTCCTACAATGAGCAGTTCTTC.

This clonotype was observed at least ten times. The J gene is TRBJ1-2, the V gene TRBV29-1; no definite D call. The CDR3 loop spans 13 amino acids. Germline V gives CDR1 SQVTM, CDR2 ANQGSEA. The V gene lost 4 bases and the J gene lost 0 bases, with 9 bases spanning the gap. CDR3 nucleotide sequence: TGCAGCGTTGGAGGACGAGCTAACTATGGCTACACCTTC. It yields the protein CSVGGRANYGYTF.

Only a few counts were recorded for this clonotype. The genes are TRBV9 and TRBJ1-1; D ambiguous. Germline CDR1 SGDLS, CDR2 YYNGEE. This CDR3 spans 15 amino acids. V dropped 0 bases and J dropped 0 bases, with 9 bases sitting between them. The CDR3 loop reads CASSVEGVMNTEAFF. The CDR3 coding sequence is TGTGCCAGCAGCGTAGAAGGAGTGATGAACACTGAAGCTTTCTTT.

This clonotype appeared many times. The chain joins TRBV14 to TRBJ2-7; maybe TRBD1 (6 bases). The CDR3 totals 17 residues. V was trimmed by 0 bases and J by 0 bases, leaving 15 bases between them. The germline V gene has CDR1 SGHDN and CDR2 FVKESK. The CDR3 DNA follows: TGTGCCAGCAGCCAAGATGGCAGGGGATTTCTCTCCTACGAGCAGTACTTC. Amino acid sequence: CASSQDGRGFLSYEQYF.

This clonotype was found many times. The J gene is TRBJ2-3, the V gene TRBV2; D is tentatively TRBD1 or TRBD2 (5 bases each). CDR3 length: 17 residues. V lost 5 bases and J lost 2, with 20 bases in between. The germline V gene encodes CDR1 SNHLY and CDR2 FYNNEI. Here the CDR3 DNA reads TGTGCCAGCAGTAGACGGGACGGACCTCTTATCACAGATACGCAGTATTTT. It codes for CASSRRDGPLITDTQYF.

This clonotype was detected only a few times. The V call is TRBV20-1, the J call TRBJ2-1, with D uncertain. V gave up 3 bases and J gave up 8 bases, with 8 bases separating them. Germline loops: CDR1 DFQATT, CDR2 SNEGSKA (reference sequence). This CDR3 comprises 11 residues. DNA of the CDR3: TGCAGTGCTAGGGGTGTCGATGAGCAGTTCTTC. It codes for CSARGVDEQFF.

This clonotype occurred a few times. The V gene is TRBV30, the J gene TRBJ2-5; possibly TRBD2 for D (5 bases). The CDR3 covers 14 residues. Trimming pared 0 bases from V and 5 bases from J, leaving 13 bases between. The germline CDR1 and CDR2 sequences are GTSNPN and SVGIG (reference sequence). CDR3 protein: CAWSVMSSLETQYF. The DNA for the CDR3 is TGTGCCTGGAGTGTAATGTCTAGCCTGGAGACCCAGTACTTC.

The CDR3 region is CASSSETGSYGYTF. The CDR3 DNA is TGTGCCAGCAGCTCGGAGACCGGAAGCTATGGCTACACCTTC. The chain has TRBV11-3 and TRBJ1-2; no clear D gene. The V end was cut by 4 bases, the J end by 4 bases, with 13 bases between. In germline, CDR1 is SGHNT, CDR2 YENEEA. This CDR3 region has 14 residues.

This clonotype was picked up many times. The V and J genes are TRBV29-1 and TRBJ2-7; tentatively, D is TRBD1 or TRBD2 (6 bases each). The CDR3 is 12 residues long. V was shortened by 1 base and J by 6 bases, with 10 bases between the two germline ends. Germline V gene lookup returns CDR1 SQVTM and CDR2 ANQGSEA. The CDR3 DNA reads as TGCAGCGTTGAAGGAGGGGGGCCCGAGCAGTACTTC. Protein product: CSVEGGGPEQYF.

This clonotype was seen only a few times. The chain carries TRBV7-9 and TRBJ2-2; 9 nucleotides match TRBD1. CDR1 SEHNR and CDR2 FQNEAQ come from the germline V gene (reference sequence). The length of the CDR3 is 18 residues. V dropped 2 bases and J dropped 6; count of bases not matched to a gene: 13. The CDR3: CASSLIFFGTGRSGELFF. DNA of the CDR3: TGTGCCAGCAGCTTAATTTTTTTCGGGACAGGGAGATCCGGGGAGCTGTTTTTT.

The table lists this clonotype with many counts. The rearrangement uses TRBV4-1 and TRBJ2-7; tentative D call: TRBD1 (6 bases). CDR1 is MGHRA, CDR2 YSYEKL, per germline. This CDR3 has 15 residues. The V gene lost 1 base and the J gene lost 5 bases, with 15 bases spanning the gap. CDR3 sequence: CASSQGARGIHEQYF. The CDR3 DNA reads TGCGCCAGCAGCCAAGGCGCCAGGGGAATCCACGAGCAGTACTTC.